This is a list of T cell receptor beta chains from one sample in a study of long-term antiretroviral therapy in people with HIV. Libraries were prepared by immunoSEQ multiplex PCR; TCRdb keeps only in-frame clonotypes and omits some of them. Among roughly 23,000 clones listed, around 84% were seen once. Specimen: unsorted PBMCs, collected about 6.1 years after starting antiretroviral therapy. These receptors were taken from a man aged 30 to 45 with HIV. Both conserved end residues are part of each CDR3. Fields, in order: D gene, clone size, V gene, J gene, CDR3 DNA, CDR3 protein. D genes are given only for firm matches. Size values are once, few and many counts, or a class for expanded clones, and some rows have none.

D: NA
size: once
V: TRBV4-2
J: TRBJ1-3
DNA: TGTGCCAGCAGCCAAGAACCCGCTAGGGTGACAGGAAACACCATATATTTT
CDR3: CASSQEPARVTGNTIYF

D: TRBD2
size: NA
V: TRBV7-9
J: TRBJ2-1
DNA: TGTGCCTCTGTGAGTACCCAGGGGAGACTAGCGGAACAATGGGGTGAGCAGTTCTTC
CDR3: CASVSTQGRLAEQWGEQFF

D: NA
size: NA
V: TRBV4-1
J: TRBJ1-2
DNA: TGCGCCAGCAGCCAAGGATCAGCGCAGGACGTCTATGGCTACACCTTC
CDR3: CASSQGSAQDVYGYTF

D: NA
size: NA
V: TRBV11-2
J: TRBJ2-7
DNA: TGTGCCAGCAGCCCCGACGCTTGTAGCTCCTACGAGCAGTACTTC
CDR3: CASSPDACSSYEQYF

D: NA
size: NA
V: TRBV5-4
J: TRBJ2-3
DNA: TGTGCCAGCAGCTTGGCACAGGGAAGGATAGATACGCAGTATTTT
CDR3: CASSLAQGRIDTQYF

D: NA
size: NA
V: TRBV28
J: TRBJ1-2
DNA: TGTGCCAGCAGCTTATATCCTAACTATGGCTACACCTTC
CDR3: CASSLYPNYGYTF

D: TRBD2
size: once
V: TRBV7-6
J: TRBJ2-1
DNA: TGTGCCAGCAGCTCTCCCTTAGCGGGGGGCTCCTACAATGAGCAGTTCTTC
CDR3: CASSSPLAGGSYNEQFF

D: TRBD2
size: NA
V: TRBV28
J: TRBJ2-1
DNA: TGTGCCAGCAGTTTATCTTCTAGCGGCTCCTACAATGAGCAGTTCTTC
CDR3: CASSLSSSGSYNEQFF

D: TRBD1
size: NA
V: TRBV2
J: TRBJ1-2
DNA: TGTGCCAGCAGTGGCGGGACAGGGAGACTTGCCGACTATGGCTACACCTTC
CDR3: CASSGGTGRLADYGYTF

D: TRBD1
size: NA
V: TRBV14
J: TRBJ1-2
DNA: TGTGCCAGCAGCCATGCTACCGGGACAGGGGGCCCTGGCTACACCTTC
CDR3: CASSHATGTGGPGYTF

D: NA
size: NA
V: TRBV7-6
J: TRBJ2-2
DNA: TGTGCCAGCAGCTTATTAGCGGAACGCACCGGGGAGCTGTTTTTT
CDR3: CASSLLAERTGELFF

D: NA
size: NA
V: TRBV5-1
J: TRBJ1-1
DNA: TGCGCCAGCATCCAGGGGACTGAAGCTTTCTTT
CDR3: CASIQGTEAFF

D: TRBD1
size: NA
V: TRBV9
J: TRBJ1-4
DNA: TGTGCCAGCAGCGTAGAGACAGGGTCTCATGAAAAACTGTTTTTT
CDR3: CASSVETGSHEKLFF

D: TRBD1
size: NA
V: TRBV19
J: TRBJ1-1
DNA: TGTGCCACGCCGGCAAGGACAGGGGGCGGCTTAAACACTGAAGCTTTCTTT
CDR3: CATPARTGGGLNTEAFF

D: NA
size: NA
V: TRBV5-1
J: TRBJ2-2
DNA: TGCGCCAGCAGCTGGCGGGGATTGGGCACCGGGGAGCTGTTTTTT
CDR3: CASSWRGLGTGELFF

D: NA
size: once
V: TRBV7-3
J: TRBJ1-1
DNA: TGTGCCAGCAGCCTACTTGGGGGTAGTGAAGCTTTCTTT
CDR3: CASSLLGGSEAFF

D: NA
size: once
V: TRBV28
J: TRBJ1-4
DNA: TGTGCCAGCAGTTCCCTCGGTGGGGATCGGGAAAAACTGTTTTTT
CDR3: CASSSLGGDREKLFF

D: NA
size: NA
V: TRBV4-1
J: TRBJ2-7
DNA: TGCGCCAGCAGCCAATCGCTGGGGAGTGTTTACGAGCAGTACTTC
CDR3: CASSQSLGSVYEQYF